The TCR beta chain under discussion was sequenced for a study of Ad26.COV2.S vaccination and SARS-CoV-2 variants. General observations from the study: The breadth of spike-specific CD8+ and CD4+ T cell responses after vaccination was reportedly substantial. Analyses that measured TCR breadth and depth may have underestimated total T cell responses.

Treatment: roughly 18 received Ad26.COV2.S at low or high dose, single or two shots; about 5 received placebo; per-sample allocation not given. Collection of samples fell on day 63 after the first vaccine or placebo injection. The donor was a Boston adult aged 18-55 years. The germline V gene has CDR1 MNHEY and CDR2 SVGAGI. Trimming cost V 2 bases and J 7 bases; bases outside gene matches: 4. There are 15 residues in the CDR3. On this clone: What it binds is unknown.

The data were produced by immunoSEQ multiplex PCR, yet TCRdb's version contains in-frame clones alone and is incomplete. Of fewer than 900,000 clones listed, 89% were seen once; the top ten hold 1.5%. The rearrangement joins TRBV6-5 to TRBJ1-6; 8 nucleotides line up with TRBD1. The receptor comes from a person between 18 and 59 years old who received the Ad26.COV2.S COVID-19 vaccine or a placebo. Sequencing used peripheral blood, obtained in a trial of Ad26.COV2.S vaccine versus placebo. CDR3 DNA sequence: TGTGCCAGCAGTTACAGGCAGGGGGCCAATTCACCCCTCCACTTT. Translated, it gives CASSYRQGANSPLHF.